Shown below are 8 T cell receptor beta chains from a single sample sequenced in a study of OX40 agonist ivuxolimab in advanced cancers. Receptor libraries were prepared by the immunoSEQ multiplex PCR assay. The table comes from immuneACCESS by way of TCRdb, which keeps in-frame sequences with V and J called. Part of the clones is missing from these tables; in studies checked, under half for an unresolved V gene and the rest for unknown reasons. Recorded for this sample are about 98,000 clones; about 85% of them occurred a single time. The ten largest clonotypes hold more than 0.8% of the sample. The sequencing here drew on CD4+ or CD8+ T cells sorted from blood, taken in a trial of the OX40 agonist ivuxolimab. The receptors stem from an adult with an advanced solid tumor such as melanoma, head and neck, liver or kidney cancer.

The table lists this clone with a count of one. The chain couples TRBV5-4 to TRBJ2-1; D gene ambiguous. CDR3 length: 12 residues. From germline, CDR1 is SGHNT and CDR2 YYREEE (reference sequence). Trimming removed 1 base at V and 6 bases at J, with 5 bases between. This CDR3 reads CASSLPSNEQFF. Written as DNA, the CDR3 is TGTGCCAGCAGCTTGCCCAGCAATGAGCAGTTCTTC. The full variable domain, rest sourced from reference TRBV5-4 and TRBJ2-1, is ETGVTQSPTHLIKTRGQQVTLRCSSQSGHNTVSWYQQALGQGPQFIFQYYREEENGRGNFPPRFSGLQFPNYSSELNVNALELDDSALYLCASSLPSNEQFFGPGTRLTVL.

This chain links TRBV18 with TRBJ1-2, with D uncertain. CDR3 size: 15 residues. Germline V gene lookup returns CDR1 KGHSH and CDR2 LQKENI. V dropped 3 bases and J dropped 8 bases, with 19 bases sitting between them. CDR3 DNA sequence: TGTGCCAGCTCACCGGATCAATCAGGATCCGACGGCTACACCTTC. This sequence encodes CASSPDQSGSDGYTF.

This CDR3 reads CASSSGLNQPQHF. CDR3 nucleotide sequence: TGTGCCAGCAGCTCCGGACTCAATCAGCCCCAGCATTTT. The chain uses TRBV11-2 and TRBJ1-5; D ambiguous. The CDR3 has 13 residues. The germline V gene encodes CDR1 SGHAT and CDR2 FQNNGV. V was pared by 4 bases and J by 3 bases, with 7 bases between.

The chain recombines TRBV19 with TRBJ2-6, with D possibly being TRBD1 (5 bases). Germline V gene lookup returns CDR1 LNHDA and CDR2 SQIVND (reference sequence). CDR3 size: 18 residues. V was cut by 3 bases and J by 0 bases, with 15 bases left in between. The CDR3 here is CASSITDKYLSGANVLTF. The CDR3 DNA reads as TGTGCCAGTAGTATCACGGACAAATACCTCTCTGGGGCCAACGTCCTGACTTTC.

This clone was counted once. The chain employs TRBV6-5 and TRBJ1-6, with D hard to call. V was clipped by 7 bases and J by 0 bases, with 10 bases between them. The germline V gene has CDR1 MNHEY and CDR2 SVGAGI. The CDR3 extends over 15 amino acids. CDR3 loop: CASTRLSSYNSPLHF. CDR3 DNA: TGTGCCAGCACCAGATTAAGCTCCTATAATTCACCCCTCCACTTT.

CDR3 DNA sequence: TGTGCCTGGAGTGTAGCCGCGCGGCAGAACACTGAAGCTTTCTTT. Translating gives CAWSVAARQNTEAFF. The genes are TRBV30 and TRBJ1-1; D is unresolved. CDR1 is GTSNPN and CDR2 is SVGIG in the germline V gene (reference sequence). The V end was cut by 0 bases, the J end by 1 base, with 12 bases between. The CDR3 length is 15 residues.

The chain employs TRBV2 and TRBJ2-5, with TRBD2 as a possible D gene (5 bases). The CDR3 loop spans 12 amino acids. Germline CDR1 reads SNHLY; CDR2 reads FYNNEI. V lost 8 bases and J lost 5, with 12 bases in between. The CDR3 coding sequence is TGTGCCAGCGGGAGCACCGCCGAGACCCAGTACTTC. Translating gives CASGSTAETQYF.

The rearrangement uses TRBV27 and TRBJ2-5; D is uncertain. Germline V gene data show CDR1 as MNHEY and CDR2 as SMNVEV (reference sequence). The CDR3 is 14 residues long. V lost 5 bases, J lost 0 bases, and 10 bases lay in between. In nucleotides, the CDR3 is TGTGCCAGCAGTACGACGGTGTACCAAGAGACCCAGTACTTC. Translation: CASSTTVYQETQYF.